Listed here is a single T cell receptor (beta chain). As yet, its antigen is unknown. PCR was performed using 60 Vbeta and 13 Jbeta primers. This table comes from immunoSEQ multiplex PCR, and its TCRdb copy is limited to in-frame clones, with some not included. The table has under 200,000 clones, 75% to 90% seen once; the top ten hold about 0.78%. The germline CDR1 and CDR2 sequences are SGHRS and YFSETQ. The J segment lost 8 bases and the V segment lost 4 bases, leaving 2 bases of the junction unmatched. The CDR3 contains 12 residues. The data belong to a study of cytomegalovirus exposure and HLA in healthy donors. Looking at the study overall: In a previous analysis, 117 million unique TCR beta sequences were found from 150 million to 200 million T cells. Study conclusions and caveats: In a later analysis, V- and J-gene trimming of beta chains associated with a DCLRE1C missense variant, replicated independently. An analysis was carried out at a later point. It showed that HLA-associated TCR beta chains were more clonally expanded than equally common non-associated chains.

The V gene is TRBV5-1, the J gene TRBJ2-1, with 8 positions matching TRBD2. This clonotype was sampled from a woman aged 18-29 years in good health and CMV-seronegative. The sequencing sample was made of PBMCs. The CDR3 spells CASSREGDEQFF. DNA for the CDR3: TGCGCCAGCAGCCGGGAGGGGGATGAGCAGTTCTTC.